This T cell receptor beta chain came from a study of cytomegalovirus exposure and HLA in healthy donors. Trimming removed 4 bases from V and 1 base from J; junction bases left unmatched: 10. Germline V gene data show CDR1 as SGHAT and CDR2 as FQNNGV. This CDR3 is 16 amino acids long. Study-wide points: The analysis excluded some indistinguishable V segments, including TRBV6-2 and TRBV6-3. Across donors, presence/absence analyses took sequencing depth to be roughly uniform. Judged likely to be a sequencing artifact was a cluster of highly shared sequence variants.

The PCR was carried out with 60 Vbeta primers and 13 Jbeta primers. Profiled with immunoSEQ multiplex PCR; TCRdb holds only in-frame clones, not every one. The sample carries around 78,000 clones, around three quarters recorded once. For this clone: Its cognate antigen is unknown.

V gene TRBV11-2 combines with J gene TRBJ2-7, with 7 bases identical to TRBD1. The TCR sequence derives from a male donor in good health and CMV-seronegative. The sequenced material came from PBMCs. The CDR3 DNA reads as TGTGCCAGCAGCTCTAGACAGGGCCCAAAATCCTACGAGCAGTACTTC. Translated: CASSSRQGPKSYEQYF. Full variable domain (remainder filled in from reference TRBV11-2 and TRBJ2-7): EAGVAQSPRYKIIEKRQSVAFWCNPISGHATLYWYQQILGQGPKLLIQFQNNGVVDDSQLPKDRFSAERLKGVDSTLKIQPAKLEDSAVYLCASSSRQGPKSYEQYFGPGTRLTVT.